The clone carrying this T cell receptor beta chain was seen ten or more times. Its antigen remains unidentified. The germline CDR1 and CDR2 sequences are LNHDA and SQIVND (reference sequence). V lost 5 bases and J lost 3, with 19 bases in between. This CDR3 has 16 residues. The entry originates in a study of cytomegalovirus exposure and HLA in healthy donors. Findings and caveats of the study: By a later analysis, the bulk of CMV-associated TCR beta chains appeared HLA-restricted.

Vbeta (60) and Jbeta (13) primers were used in the PCR. Data came from immunoSEQ multiplex PCR; TCRdb stores just in-frame clones and leaves some out. The sample yields about 120,000 clones, 75% to 90% seen once. Sequenced sample: PBMCs. The rearrangement joins TRBV19 to TRBJ1-1; tentatively, D is TRBD1 (6 bases). The sequence came from a man in his thirties or forties in good health and CMV-seropositive. The CDR3 bases are TGTGCCAGTAGTGTTAGCCTTGGACAGTCGCACACTGAAGCTTTCTTT. It translates to CASSVSLGQSHTEAFF. The variable domain in full, completed from reference TRBV19 and TRBJ1-1, reads DGGITQSPKYLFRKEGQNVTLSCEQNLNHDAMYWYRQDPGQGLRLIYYSQIVNDFQKGDIAEGYSVSREKKESFPLTVTSAQKNPTAFYLCASSVSLGQSHTEAFFGQGTRLTVV.